The text below deals with one T cell receptor (beta chain). The antigen is not known. The same CDR3 arises from other DNA sequences in this sample as well. This sample is part of a study of T cell responses to AZD1222 COVID-19 vaccine. Study conclusions and caveats: Following two doses of AZD1222, Spike-specific TCR breadth and depth rose. The study reported that nearly half of spike-specific TCRs target unmutated variant regions. The study sampled repertoires only after the peak T cell response.

The germline V gene encodes CDR1 SGDLS and CDR2 YYNGEE. The CDR3 is 12 amino acids. V lost 0 bases and J 6 bases, leaving 5 bases between the germline ends. Method: immunoSEQ multiplex PCR; TCRdb's copy keeps in-frame clones and lacks some. The sample has roughly 120,000 clones; 88% are singletons. The chain uses TRBV9 and TRBJ2-3; D unclear. The specimen was peripheral blood, collected 28 days after the second AZD1222 dose. The source of this sequence is an adult who received the AZD1222 COVID-19 vaccine. The CDR3 sequence is CASSVGPDTQYF. The CDR3 region has the DNA TGTGCCAGCAGCGTAGGACCCGATACGCAGTATTTT.